These T cell receptor beta chains were read from a single sample in a study of blood T cell repertoires in COVID-19. The repertoire was sequenced with immunoSEQ multiplex PCR; TCRdb's copy has only in-frame clones and lacks some. The sample gives about 200,000 clones, just under 90% of which show up once; 3.5% to 4.5% is in the top ten. Sequencing was done on a sample of PBMCs or T cells enriched from blood (not recorded which). The origin of the receptors is a woman aged 25-40 years with acute COVID-19. The CDR3 runs from the conserved cysteine through the conserved F or W. The D gene is left open where the match is weak. Not all rows give a size; the values are once, few, many and, for expanded clones, a class.

CASTTQGVQNTEAFF TGCGCCAGCACCACGCAGGGGGTCCAGAACACTGAAGCTTTCTTT TRBV5-1 NA TRBD1 TRBJ1-1
CASTKQGSNTEAFF TGCGCCAGCACCAAACAGGGTTCGAACACTGAAGCTTTCTTT TRBV10-2 NA NA TRBJ1-1
CASSLITGNTGELFF TGTGCCAGCAGCTTAATTACAGGGAACACCGGGGAGCTGTTTTTT TRBV11-2 NA NA TRBJ2-2
CAWSVASGYEQYF TGTGCCTGGAGTGTCGCGTCTGGCTACGAGCAGTACTTC TRBV30 NA NA TRBJ2-7
CASSLMGREGEKLFF TGTGCCAGCAGCTTGATGGGCAGGGAGGGGGAAAAACTGTTTTTT TRBV5-4 NA NA TRBJ1-4
CASSAGQNEAFF TGTGCCAGCAGCGCCGGACAGAATGAAGCTTTCTTT TRBV9 NA NA TRBJ1-1
CATSRVGTGTQYF TGTGCCACCAGCAGAGTGGGTACGGGTACGCAGTATTTT TRBV15 few NA TRBJ2-3
CATSVEGMNQPQHF TGTGCCACCAGTGTTGAGGGTATGAATCAGCCCCAGCATTTT TRBV24-1 NA NA TRBJ1-5
CASRLQGEGPLHF TGTGCCAGCAGGCTACAGGGGGAGGGACCCCTCCACTTT TRBV6-5 NA TRBD1 TRBJ1-6
CASTSRATGLSNTEAFF TGTGCCAGCACTTCAAGGGCTACGGGACTCTCGAACACTGAAGCTTTCTTT TRBV2 NA NA TRBJ1-1
CASSTLGGAYEQYF TGCGCCAGCAGCACCCTCGGCGGGGCATACGAGCAGTACTTC TRBV5-1 NA NA TRBJ2-7
CASSLAQAGGHEQYF TGTGCCAGCAGCTTAGCCCAGGCAGGGGGCCACGAGCAGTACTTC TRBV7-9 few TRBD1 TRBJ2-7
CASSLDQYTEAFF TGTGCCAGCAGCTTAGATCAGTACACTGAAGCTTTCTTT TRBV7-9 few NA TRBJ1-1
CASSMTGGLNTEAFF TGTGCCAGTAGTATGACAGGGGGTTTGAACACTGAAGCTTTCTTT TRBV19 NA TRBD1 TRBJ1-1
CASGLPAGGAEKLFF TGTGCTAGTGGTTTACCCGCTGGGGGCGCAGAAAAACTGTTTTTT TRBV12-5 once NA TRBJ1-4
CASSPRPGGEGKTQYF TGTGCCAGCAGCCCACGGCCCGGGGGGGAGGGGAAGACCCAGTACTTC TRBV6-2/TRBV6-3 once TRBD2 TRBJ2-5
CATSYYLGQGYGYTF TGTGCCACCAGCTACTACCTGGGACAGGGCTATGGCTACACCTTC TRBV15 NA TRBD1 TRBJ1-2
CASKPTASSTDTQYF TGCGCCAGTAAACCGACAGCGTCTAGCACAGATACGCAGTATTTT TRBV5-1 NA NA TRBJ2-3
CASSYRAGRERFF TGTGCCAGCAGTTACAGGGCAGGGAGGGAGAGGTTCTTC TRBV6-5 NA TRBD2 TRBJ2-1
CASSGQETLNYGYTF TGCGCCAGCAGCGGACAGGAGACCCTTAACTATGGCTACACCTTC TRBV5-1 NA TRBD1 TRBJ1-2
CASSMGQGSYNEQFF TGTGCCAGTAGTATGGGACAGGGTTCCTACAATGAGCAGTTCTTC TRBV19 NA TRBD1 TRBJ2-1
CASSLAGNSPLHF TGCGCCAGCAGCTTGGCCGGGAATTCACCCCTCCACTTT TRBV5-1 once NA TRBJ1-6